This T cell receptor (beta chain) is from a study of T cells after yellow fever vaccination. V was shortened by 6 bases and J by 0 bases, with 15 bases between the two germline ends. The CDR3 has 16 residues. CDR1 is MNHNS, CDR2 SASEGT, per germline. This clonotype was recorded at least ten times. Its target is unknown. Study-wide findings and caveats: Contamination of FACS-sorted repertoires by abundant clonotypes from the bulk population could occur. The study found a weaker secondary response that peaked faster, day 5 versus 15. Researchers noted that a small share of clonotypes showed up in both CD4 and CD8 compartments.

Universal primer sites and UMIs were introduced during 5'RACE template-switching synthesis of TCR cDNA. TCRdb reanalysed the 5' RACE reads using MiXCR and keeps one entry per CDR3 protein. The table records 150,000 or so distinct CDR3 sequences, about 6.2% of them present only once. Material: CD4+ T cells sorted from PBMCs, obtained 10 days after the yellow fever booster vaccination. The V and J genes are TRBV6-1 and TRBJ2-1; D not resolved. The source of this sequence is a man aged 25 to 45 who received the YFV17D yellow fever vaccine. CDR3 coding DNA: TGTGCCAGCAGATCCGTCCAGCTAACCTCCTACAATGAGCAGTTCTTC. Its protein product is CASRSVQLTSYNEQFF.